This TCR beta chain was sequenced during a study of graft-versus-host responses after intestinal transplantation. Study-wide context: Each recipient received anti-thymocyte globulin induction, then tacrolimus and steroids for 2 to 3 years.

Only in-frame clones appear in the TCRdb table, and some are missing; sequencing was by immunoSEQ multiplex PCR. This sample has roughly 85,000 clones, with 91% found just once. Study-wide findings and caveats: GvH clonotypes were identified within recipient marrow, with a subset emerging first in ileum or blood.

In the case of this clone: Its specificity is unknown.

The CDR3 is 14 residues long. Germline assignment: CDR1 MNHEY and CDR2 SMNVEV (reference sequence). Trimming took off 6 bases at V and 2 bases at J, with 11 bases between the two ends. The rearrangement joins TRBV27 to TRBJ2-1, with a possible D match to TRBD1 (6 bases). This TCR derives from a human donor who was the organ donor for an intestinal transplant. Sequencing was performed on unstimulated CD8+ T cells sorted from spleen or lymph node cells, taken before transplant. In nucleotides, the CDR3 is TGTGCCAGCAGGGGGGACATCGCCTACAATGAGCAGTTCTTC. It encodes CASRGDIAYNEQFF.